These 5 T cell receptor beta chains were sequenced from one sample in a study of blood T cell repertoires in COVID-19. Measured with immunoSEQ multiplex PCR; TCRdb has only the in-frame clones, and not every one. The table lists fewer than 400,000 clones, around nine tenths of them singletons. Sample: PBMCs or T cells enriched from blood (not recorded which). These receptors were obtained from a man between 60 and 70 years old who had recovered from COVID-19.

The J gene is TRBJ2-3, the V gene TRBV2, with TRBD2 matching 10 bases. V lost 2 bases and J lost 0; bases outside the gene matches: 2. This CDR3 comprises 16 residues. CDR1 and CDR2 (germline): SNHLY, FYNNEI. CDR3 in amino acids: CASSESGRGSTDTQYF. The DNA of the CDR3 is TGTGCCAGCAGTGAAAGCGGGAGGGGAAGCACAGATACGCAGTATTTT.

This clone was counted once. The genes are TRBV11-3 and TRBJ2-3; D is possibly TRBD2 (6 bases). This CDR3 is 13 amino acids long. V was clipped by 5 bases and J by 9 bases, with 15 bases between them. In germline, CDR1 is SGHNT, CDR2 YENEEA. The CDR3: CASSPQTGGTQYF. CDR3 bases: TGTGCCAGCAGCCCACAAACCGGGGGAACGCAGTATTTT. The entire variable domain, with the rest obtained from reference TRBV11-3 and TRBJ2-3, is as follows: EAGVVQSPRYKIIEKKQPVAFWCNPISGHNTLYWYLQNLGQGPELLIRYENEEAVDDSQLPKDRFSAERLKGVDSTLKIQPAELGDSAVYLCASSPQTGGTQYFGPGTRLTVL.

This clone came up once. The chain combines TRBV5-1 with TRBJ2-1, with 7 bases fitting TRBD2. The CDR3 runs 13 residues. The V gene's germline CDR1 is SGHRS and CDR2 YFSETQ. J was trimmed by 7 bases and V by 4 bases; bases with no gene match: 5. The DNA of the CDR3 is TGCGCCAGCAGCCGGGGACTATCGAATGAGCAGTTCTTC. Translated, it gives CASSRGLSNEQFF.

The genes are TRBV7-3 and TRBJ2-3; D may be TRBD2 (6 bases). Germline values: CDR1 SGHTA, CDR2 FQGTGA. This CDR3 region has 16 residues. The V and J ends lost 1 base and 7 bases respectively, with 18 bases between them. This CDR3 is CASSLRVGAGVYTQYF. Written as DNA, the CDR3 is TGTGCCAGCAGCTTAAGGGTGGGAGCGGGTGTGTATACGCAGTATTTT.

The CDR3 nucleotides read TGCAGCGTTGAAGATAAGGGTGCCGGGGACGAGCAGTACTTC. It is translated as CSVEDKGAGDEQYF. The chain uses TRBV29-1 and TRBJ2-7; perhaps TRBD2 as D (5 bases). Germline V lookup: CDR1 SQVTM, CDR2 ANQGSEA. V was cut by 0 bases and J by 5 bases, with 14 bases left in between. The CDR3 length is 14 residues.